A single sample is the source of the 15 T cell receptor beta chains below, sequenced in a study of cytomegalovirus exposure and HLA in healthy donors. The PCR used 60 Vbeta and 13 Jbeta primers. Measured with immunoSEQ multiplex PCR; TCRdb has only the in-frame clones, and not every one. Of some 130,000 clones listed, about 76% are singletons. The specimen sequenced was PBMCs. The receptors derive from a male donor in good health and CMV-seronegative.

The rearrangement links TRBV19 to TRBJ2-2, with a weak D call TRBD2 (5 bases). The CDR3 sequence is 17 residues long. V was clipped by 1 base and J by 0 bases, with 12 bases between them. Germline V lookup: CDR1 LNHDA, CDR2 SQIVND (reference sequence). This CDR3 is CASSIAGLASNTGELFF. The CDR3 DNA reads TGTGCCAGTAGTATAGCGGGTCTAGCTTCGAACACCGGGGAGCTGTTTTTT.

The chain uses TRBV9 and TRBJ2-5; 12 bases are shared with TRBD2. Germline trimming cut 3 bases from V and 1 base from J; bases unmatched to any gene: 4. The germline CDR1 and CDR2 sequences are SGDLS and YYNGEE. CDR3 length: 16 residues. The CDR3 DNA is TGTGCCAGCAGCGCCACTAGCGGGGGGCCCCAAGAGACCCAGTACTTC. This sequence encodes CASSATSGGPQETQYF.

This rearrangement joins TRBV28 to TRBJ1-1, with D unresolved. Germline V gene data show CDR1 as MDHEN and CDR2 as SYDVKM. CDR3 length: 12 amino acids. V lost 1 base to trimming and J lost 6 bases, with 6 bases between them. The CDR3 spells CASSLSRAEAFF. The CDR3 DNA reads TGTGCCAGCAGTTTATCGCGCGCTGAAGCTTTCTTT. Together with reference TRBV28 and TRBJ1-1, the CDR3 gives the full variable domain: DVKVTQSSRYLVKRTGEKVFLECVQDMDHENMFWYRQDPGLGLRLIYFSYDVKMKEKGDIPEGYSVSREKKERFSLILESASTNQTSMYLCASSLSRAEAFFGQGTRLTVV.

This clone was observed once. DNA of the CDR3: TGTGCCAGCAGCTTGGAAACAGGGGGGAACTACGAGCAGTACTTC. Its translation: CASSLETGGNYEQYF. The chain couples TRBV5-8 to TRBJ2-7; 8 nucleotides agree with TRBD1. There are 15 residues in the CDR3. Germline loops: CDR1 SGHTS, CDR2 YDEGEE. V was pared by 0 bases and J by 3 bases, with 5 bases of the junction left unmatched.

This clone was found a few times. The rearrangement uses TRBV6-1 and TRBJ1-6; TRBD1 matches at 7 bases. The germline gives CDR1 MNHNS, CDR2 SASEGT. The CDR3 runs to 15 residues. V was clipped by 3 bases and J by 7 bases; unmatched bases: 6. The CDR3 DNA is TGTGCCAGCAGTGACAGAGGCAGGGGGAATTCACCCCTCCACTTT. Encoded protein: CASSDRGRGNSPLHF.

The chain joins TRBV11-2 to TRBJ1-3; no firm D call. This CDR3 comprises 13 residues. V was cut by 5 bases and J by 4 bases, with 9 bases left in between. Germline loops: CDR1 SGHAT, CDR2 FQNNGV. CDR3 region: CASSTQQGNTIYF. CDR3 DNA sequence: TGTGCCAGCAGCACCCAACAGGGAAACACCATATATTTT.

The gene calls are TRBV2 and TRBJ2-7; TRBD1 matches at 8 bases. V dropped 5 bases and J dropped 2; count of bases not matched to a gene: 11. Germline-derived CDR1 and CDR2 are SNHLY and FYNNEI. This CDR3 is 16 amino acids long. DNA for the CDR3: TGTGCCAGCAGTCGCGGACAGGGAATGAAGGCCTACGAGCAGTACTTC. Its translation: CASSRGQGMKAYEQYF. The whole variable domain, filled in from reference TRBV2 and TRBJ2-7, reads EPEVTQTPSHQVTQMGQEVILRCVPISNHLYFYWYRQILGQKVEFLVSFYNNEISEKSEIFDDQFSVERPDGSNFTLKIRSTKLEDSAMYFCASSRGQGMKAYEQYFGPGTRLTVT.

V gene TRBV15 combines with J gene TRBJ2-7; 7 nucleotides match TRBD2. The CDR3 is 14 residues long. Per the germline V gene, CDR1 is LNHNV and CDR2 is YYDKDF (reference sequence). V shed 1 base, J shed 1 base, and the junction held 1 base outside the gene matches. CDR3 amino acids: CATSRVLASYEQYF. In DNA form, the CDR3 reads TGTGCCACCAGCAGAGTACTAGCGTCCTACGAGCAGTACTTC.

The chain is built from TRBV10-2 and TRBJ2-6; 12 bases align to TRBD1. The junction had 12 bases not matched to a gene; V was cut back by 7 bases and J by 2 bases. Germline-derived CDR1 and CDR2 are WSHSY and SAAADI. The CDR3 runs 19 residues. Here the CDR3 DNA reads TGCGCCAGCACGATCGACTTCGGGACAGGGGGCGCTGGGGCCAACGTCCTGACTTTC. This codes for CASTIDFGTGGAGANVLTF.

The chain combines TRBV28 with TRBJ1-1; D remains unclear. Germline CDR1 reads MDHEN; CDR2 reads SYDVKM. The CDR3 is made up of 15 amino acids. V lost 8 bases, J lost 0 bases, and 16 bases lay in between. Here the CDR3 reads CASARETWMNTEAFF. In nucleotides, the CDR3 is TGTGCCAGCGCCCGTGAGACATGGATGAACACTGAAGCTTTCTTT.

CDR3 loop: CASSPWDRGLTDTQYF. Here the CDR3 DNA reads TGCGCCAGCAGCCCATGGGACAGGGGCCTCACAGATACGCAGTATTTT. The chain employs TRBV5-1 and TRBJ2-3; 10 bases line up with TRBD1. This CDR3 region has 16 residues. V dropped 4 bases and J dropped 2; count of bases not matched to a gene: 7. Germline assignment: CDR1 SGHRS and CDR2 YFSETQ.

This clone was picked up one time. The rearrangement uses TRBV5-1 and TRBJ2-6; maybe TRBD1 (6 bases). CDR3 length: 15 residues. CDR1 SGHRS and CDR2 YFSETQ come from the germline V gene. V shed 3 bases and J shed 0 bases, with 7 bases lying between them. In DNA form, the CDR3 reads TGCGCCAGCAGCTCAGGGGCCTCTGGGGCCAACGTCCTGACTTTC. This encodes CASSSGASGANVLTF. Complete variable domain (other parts from reference TRBV5-1 and TRBJ2-6): KAGVTQTPRYLIKTRGQQVTLSCSPISGHRSVSWYQQTPGQGLQFLFEYFSETQRNKGNFPGRFSGRQFSNSRSEMNVSTLELGDSALYLCASSSGASGANVLTFGAGSRLTVL.

Here the CDR3 reads CASSYRGQHLSYEQYF. In DNA, the CDR3 is TGTGCCAGCAGTTACCGGGGACAGCACCTTTCCTACGAGCAGTACTTC. The chain has TRBV6-5 and TRBJ2-7; 7 nucleotides align to TRBD1. V trimming: 2 bases; J trimming: 1 base; junction bases outside the gene matches: 8. The CDR3 runs 16 residues. Germline CDR1 reads MNHEY; CDR2 reads SVGAGI.

The chain joins TRBV7-2 to TRBJ2-7; D is unclear. Trimming stripped 5 bases from V and 4 bases from J, with 6 bases between. From germline, CDR1 is SGHTA and CDR2 FQGNSA. CDR3 length: 11 residues. The CDR3 nucleotides are TGTGCCAGCAGCAACTTTTACGAGCAGTACTTC. Translation gives CASSNFYEQYF.

Comments on this clone: A junction end diverges from the germline sequence, so it may reflect a read error. Other nucleotide sequences from this sample produce the same CDR3. The chain recombines TRBV2 with TRBJ2-2; 9 bases are a match to TRBD2. Germline lookup yields CDR1 SNHLY and CDR2 FYNNEI. The CDR3 covers 16 residues. CDR3: CASTRGLAGNTGELFF. The CDR3 DNA follows: TGTGCCAGCACTAGGGGGCTAGCGGGAAACACCGGGGAGCTGTTCTTT.